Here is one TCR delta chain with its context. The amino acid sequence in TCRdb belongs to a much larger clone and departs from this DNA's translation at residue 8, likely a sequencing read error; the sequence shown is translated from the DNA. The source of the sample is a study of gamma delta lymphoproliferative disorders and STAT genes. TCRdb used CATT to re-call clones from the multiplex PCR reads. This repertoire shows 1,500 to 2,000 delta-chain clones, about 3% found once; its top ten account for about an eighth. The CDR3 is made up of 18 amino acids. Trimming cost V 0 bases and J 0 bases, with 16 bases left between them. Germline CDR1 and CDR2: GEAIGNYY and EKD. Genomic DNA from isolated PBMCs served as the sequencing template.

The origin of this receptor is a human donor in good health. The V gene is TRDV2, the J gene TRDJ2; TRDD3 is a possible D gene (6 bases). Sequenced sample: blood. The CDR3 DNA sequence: TGTGCCTGTGACACCGTACTGAGGGATAAAGCTTTGACAGCACAACTCTTCTTT. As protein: CACDTVLRDKALTAQLFF.